One and the same sample provided the 2 T cell receptor beta chains below, sequenced in a study of identical twins. TCRdb passed the 5' RACE reads through MiXCR, listing each CDR3 protein once. The data contain around 1.7 million distinct CDR3 sequences, under 35% of them singletons. Sequencing used cord blood. The receptors were gathered from a newborn girl in good health.

To note about this clonotype: A much larger clone lies a single base off, so this may be a read error. The V and J genes are TRBV10-3 and TRBJ2-7; 8 nucleotides line up with TRBD1. V was clipped by 8 bases and J by 7 bases; unmatched bases: 7. Germline V lookup: CDR1 ENHRY, CDR2 SYGVKD. The CDR3 is 12 residues long. CDR3 DNA sequence: TGTGCCATCGGGATGACAGGGGAGGAGCAGTACTTC. This sequence encodes CAIGMTGEEQYF.

This chain uses TRBV29-1 with TRBJ2-3; 12 nucleotides agree with TRBD1. The germline gives CDR1 SQVTM, CDR2 ANQGSEA. This CDR3 is built from 19 residues. J gave up 2 bases and V 6 bases, and 18 bases lay outside the gene matches. CDR3 region: CSVLFPPGQGARDTDTQYF. The CDR3 region has the DNA TGCAGCGTCCTTTTTCCTCCGGGACAGGGGGCGAGGGACACAGATACGCAGTATTTT.